These T cell receptor beta chains were read from a single sample in a study of shared clonotypes between healthy human individuals. TCRdb keeps only in-frame clones here, not all; method: immunoSEQ multiplex PCR. The data show millions of clones, roughly 94% seen once. Source material: naive CD8+ T cells sorted from blood. All receptors come from a man aged 18-30 years in good health. Both conserved end residues are part of each CDR3. The D gene is left open where the match is weak. Clone size is stated in some rows and not others, as once, few, many or a class when expanded.

>TRBJ1-1|.|TRBD1|TRBV9
TGTGCCAGCGGGGGACAGGGGGAGGAAGCTTTCTTT
CASGGQGEEAFF
>TRBJ2-6|.|TRBD1|TRBV4-3
TGCGCCAGCAGCCACGGACAGGGGTACTCTGGGGCCAACGTCCTGACTTTC
CASSHGQGYSGANVLTF
>TRBJ2-1|.|.|TRBV5-1
TGCGCCAGCAGCCCCCGCCTTGGGGGGTCCTACAATGAGCAGTTCTTC
CASSPRLGGSYNEQFF
>TRBJ2-1|.|TRBD1|TRBV15
TGTGCCACCAGCCTTACCGGGACAGGGCCCTACAATGAGCAGTTCTTC
CATSLTGTGPYNEQFF
>TRBJ2-2|few|.|TRBV27
TGTGCCAGCAGTCCACTCACCGGGGAGCTGTTTTTT
CASSPLTGELFF
>TRBJ2-3|.|.|TRBV5-6
TGTGCCAGCAGCTTTGAGGGGGTAACCACAGATACGCAGTATTTT
CASSFEGVTTDTQYF
>TRBJ2-4|.|TRBD2|TRBV29-1
TGCAGCCCTAGGGGATGGACTAGCGGGAGGGCCGCAGCCAAAAACATTCAGTACTTC
CSPRGWTSGRAAAKNIQYF
>TRBJ2-1|once|TRBD2|TRBV2
TGTGCCAGCAAAGCGGGGGGACTTTACAATGAGCAGTTCTTC
CASKAGGLYNEQFF
>TRBJ2-2|.|.|TRBV5-1
TGCGCCAGCAGCTTTCATCCCGCGAACACCGGGGAGCTGTTTTTT
CASSFHPANTGELFF
>TRBJ2-1|.|TRBD2|TRBV5-1
TGCGCCAGCAGCTTCCTAGGGAGCGGGGGATACAATGAGCAGTTCTTC
CASSFLGSGGYNEQFF
>TRBJ2-7|.|TRBD1|TRBV11-2
TGTGCCAGCAGCCCTGACAGGGGTTACGAGCAGTACTTC
CASSPDRGYEQYF
>TRBJ2-7|.|.|TRBV27
TGTGCCAGCAGCCCCTCCGGGCCCAGCCCCTACGAGCAGTACTTC
CASSPSGPSPYEQYF
>TRBJ2-7|.|.|TRBV5-1
TGCGCCAGCAGCTTGGCCATAGGCCATTCCTACGAGCAGTACTTC
CASSLAIGHSYEQYF
>TRBJ2-1|few|.|TRBV18
TGTGCCAGCTCCCCGGACAATGAGCAGTTCTTC
CASSPDNEQFF
>TRBJ1-1|.|.|TRBV5-4
TGTGCCAGCAGCTATCAGGACAGTATTCTCTCTTTCTTT
CASSYQDSILSFF
>TRBJ1-5|.|TRBD1|TRBV19
TGTGCCAGTAGTACCGGACAGGCACCGCATTTT
CASSTGQAPHF
>TRBJ1-1|.|.|TRBV11-3
TGTGCCAGCAGAGGACCGGGGAACACTGAAGCTTTCTTT
CASRGPGNTEAFF
>TRBJ2-7|.|TRBD2|TRBV15
TGTGCCACCAGCAGAGGACTAGCGGGATCCTCCTACGAGCAGTACTTC
CATSRGLAGSSYEQYF
>TRBJ2-7|.|.|TRBV7-2
TGTGCCAGCAGTCTTCGACTAGTGTACGAGCAGTACTTC
CASSLRLVYEQYF
>TRBJ2-3|.|TRBD2|TRBV9
TGTGCCAGCAGCGACTCTCGGGGGGGGACCACAGATACGCAGTATTTT
CASSDSRGGTTDTQYF
>TRBJ2-7|once|TRBD1|TRBV5-5
TGTGCCAGCGCCGGGACAGAGAGCTCCTACGAGCAGTACTTC
CASAGTESSYEQYF
>TRBJ2-7|.|.|TRBV6-1
TGTGCCAGCAGTTGGGCAGACTCCTACGAGCAGTACTTC
CASSWADSYEQYF
>TRBJ1-2|.|.|TRBV7-9
TGTGCCAGCAGCTTAGGACAGACTAACTATGGCTACACCTTC
CASSLGQTNYGYTF
>TRBJ2-2|.|.|TRBV7-9
TGTGCCAGCGATCTTTCGGGACAATCCACCGGGGAGCTGTTTTTT
CASDLSGQSTGELFF
>TRBJ1-1|.|.|TRBV4-3
TGCGCCAGCAGCCAAGATAGTGGGACACCTAACACTGAAGCTTTCTTT
CASSQDSGTPNTEAFF
>TRBJ1-6|.|.|TRBV6-1
TGTGCCAGCAGTGAAGACAGGCCGAGCTCCTATAATTCACCCCTCCACTTT
CASSEDRPSSYNSPLHF
>TRBJ2-1|.|TRBD1|TRBV28
TGTGCCAGCAGCTCCGGGACAGGGAATGAGCAGTTCTTC
CASSSGTGNEQFF
>TRBJ2-5|.|.|TRBV5-1
TGCGCCAGCAGGGGCCTTGGGGGACAAGAGACCCAGTACTTC
CASRGLGGQETQYF
>TRBJ2-7|.|TRBD2|TRBV7-9
TGTGCCAGCAGCCCACGGGGGGAGCCTTATACCTACGAGCAGTACTTC
CASSPRGEPYTYEQYF
>TRBJ2-1|.|TRBD2|TRBV15
TGTGCCACCACCGAAACGACTAGCGGACCTAGGGGAGAGCAGTTCTTC
CATTETTSGPRGEQFF
>TRBJ2-7|.|TRBD1|TRBV27
TGTGCCAGCAGTCCCGGGACAGGGGACGGGCAGTACTTC
CASSPGTGDGQYF
>TRBJ2-1|.|.|TRBV25-1
TGTGCTACTTCTTTGGGAAGCTCCTACAATGAGCAGTTCTTC
CATSLGSSYNEQFF
>TRBJ1-4|.|.|TRBV27
TGTGCCAGCGGGGACCTGGCCGGGCAGGGTAAACTGTTTTTT
CASGDLAGQGKLFF
>TRBJ1-5|once|.|TRBV28
TGTGCCAGCAGCCCCGTGGATAGCAATCAGCCCCAGCATTTT
CASSPVDSNQPQHF
>TRBJ2-1|.|.|TRBV9
TGTGCCAGCAGCGTAGTGTCAAATGAGCAGTTCTTC
CASSVVSNEQFF
>TRBJ2-2|.|TRBD2|TRBV27
TGTGCCAGCAGTCCCCTCGGGACTAGCGGAGTCAACACCGGGGAGCTGTTTTTT
CASSPLGTSGVNTGELFF
>TRBJ1-1|.|.|TRBV28
TGTGCCAGCAGTTTAGATCGCACTGAAGCTTTCTTT
CASSLDRTEAFF
>TRBJ2-5|.|.|TRBV2
TGTGCCAGCGTCTTGGGGGATTCTGTAGAGACCCAGTACTTC
CASVLGDSVETQYF
>TRBJ2-6|.|.|TRBV4-3
TGCGCCAGCAGCCAAGATGGATACGGCTCTGGGGCCAACGTCCTGACTTTC
CASSQDGYGSGANVLTF
>TRBJ2-2|.|TRBD1|TRBV29-1
TGCAGCGTCCCGACAGGGCTGTACACCGGGGAGCTGTTTTTT
CSVPTGLYTGELFF
>TRBJ2-5|.|TRBD2|TRBV7-9
TGTGCCAGCAGCTTAGAAGGGCTAGCGGAAAACCAAGAGACCCAGTACTTC
CASSLEGLAENQETQYF
>TRBJ2-3|.|.|TRBV30
TGTGCCTGGAGTGTACCTAGTAGCCTCGCAGATACGCAGTATTTT
CAWSVPSSLADTQYF
>TRBJ1-2|.|TRBD1|TRBV4-1
TGCGCCAGCAGCCAAGCCGGGACAGGGGGCATCTATGGCTACACCTTC
CASSQAGTGGIYGYTF
>TRBJ2-3|once|TRBD2|TRBV15
TGTGCCACCGGGGGGACTAGCGGAATCACAGATACGCAGTATTTT
CATGGTSGITDTQYF
>TRBJ2-1|few|TRBD1|TRBV27
TGTGCCAGCAGTTTGGCAGGGGGTACCTACAATGAGCAGTTCTTC
CASSLAGGTYNEQFF
>TRBJ2-1|.|TRBD2|TRBV7-2
TGTGCCAGCAGCCCCCTTAGCGGGAGTTCCTACAATGAGCAGTTCTTC
CASSPLSGSSYNEQFF